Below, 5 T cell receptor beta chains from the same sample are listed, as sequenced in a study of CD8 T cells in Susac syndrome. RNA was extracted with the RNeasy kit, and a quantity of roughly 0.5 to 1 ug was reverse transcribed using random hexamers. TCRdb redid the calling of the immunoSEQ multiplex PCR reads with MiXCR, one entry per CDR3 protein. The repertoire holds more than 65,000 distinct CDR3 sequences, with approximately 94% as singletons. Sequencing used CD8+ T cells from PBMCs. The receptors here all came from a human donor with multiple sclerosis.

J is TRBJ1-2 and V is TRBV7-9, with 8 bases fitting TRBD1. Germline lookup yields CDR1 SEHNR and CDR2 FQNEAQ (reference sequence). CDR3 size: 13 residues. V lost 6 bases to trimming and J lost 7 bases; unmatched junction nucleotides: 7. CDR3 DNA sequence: TGTGCCAGCAGTACCGGGACAGGACTTGGCTACACCTTC. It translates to CASSTGTGLGYTF.

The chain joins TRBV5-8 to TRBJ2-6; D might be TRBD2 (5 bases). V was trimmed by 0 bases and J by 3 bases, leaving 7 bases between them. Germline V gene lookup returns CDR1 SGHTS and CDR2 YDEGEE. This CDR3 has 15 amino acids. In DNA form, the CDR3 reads TGTGCCAGCAGCTTGGACGGGGATGGGGCCAACGTCCTGACTTTC. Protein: CASSLDGDGANVLTF.

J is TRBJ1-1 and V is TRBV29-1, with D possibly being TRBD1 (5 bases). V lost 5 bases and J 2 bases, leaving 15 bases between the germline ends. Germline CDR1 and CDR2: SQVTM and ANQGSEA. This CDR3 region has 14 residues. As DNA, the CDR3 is TGCAGCGTTCCCCCGGGACCCACAAACACTGAAGCTTTCTTT. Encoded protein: CSVPPGPTNTEAFF.

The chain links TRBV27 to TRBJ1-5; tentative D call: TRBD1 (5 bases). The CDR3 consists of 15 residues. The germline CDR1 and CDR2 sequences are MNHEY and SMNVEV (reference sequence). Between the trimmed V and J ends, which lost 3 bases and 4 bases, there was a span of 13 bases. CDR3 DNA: TGTGCCAGCAGTTTCGGGCGGCAGGGAAATCAGCCCCAGCATTTT. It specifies CASSFGRQGNQPQHF.

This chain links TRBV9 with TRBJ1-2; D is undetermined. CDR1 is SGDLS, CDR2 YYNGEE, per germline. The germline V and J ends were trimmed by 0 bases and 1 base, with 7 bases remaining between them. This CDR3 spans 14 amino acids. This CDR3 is CASSVVSGNYGYTF. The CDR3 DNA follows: TGTGCCAGCAGCGTAGTATCGGGTAACTATGGCTACACCTTC. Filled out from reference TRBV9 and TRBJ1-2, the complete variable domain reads DSGVTQTPKHLITATGQRVTLRCSPRSGDLSVYWYQQSLDQGLQFLIQYYNGEERAKGNILERFSAQQFPDLHSELNLSSLELGDSALYFCASSVVSGNYGYTFGSGTRLTVV.